Listed below are T cell receptor beta chains from one sample, sequenced in a study of cytomegalovirus exposure and HLA in healthy donors. Sequenced by immunoSEQ multiplex PCR; TCRdb stores in-frame clones only, minus some. The table records 120,000 or so clones, 70% to 80% of them present only once. Sequenced: PBMCs. Source of these receptors: a woman aged 50 to 60 in good health and CMV-seropositive. Both conserved end residues are part of each CDR3. Fields, in order: CDR3 protein, J gene, V gene, clone size. Clone size is shown for a subset of rows, as once, few, many or a class of expanded clone.

CDR3 protein: CASREESSGREKLFF
J gene: TRBJ1-4
V gene: TRBV6-5
clone size: few

CDR3 protein: CAWNIGGQAQYF
J gene: TRBJ2-5
V gene: TRBV30
clone size: NA

CDR3 protein: CASSQDPHRPYGYTF
J gene: TRBJ1-2
V gene: TRBV4-3
clone size: once

CDR3 protein: CASSWTSGSKSEQFF
J gene: TRBJ2-1
V gene: TRBV5-1
clone size: NA

CDR3 protein: CASSYLVLGGGGDQYF
J gene: TRBJ2-5
V gene: TRBV6-6
clone size: NA

CDR3 protein: CASSRTTGGTGELFF
J gene: TRBJ2-2
V gene: TRBV4-3
clone size: NA

CDR3 protein: CAIRNRDSGYGYTF
J gene: TRBJ1-2
V gene: TRBV10-3
clone size: NA

CDR3 protein: CASSLRDFTYEQYF
J gene: TRBJ2-7
V gene: TRBV27
clone size: NA

CDR3 protein: CASSSMIQRGSYEQYF
J gene: TRBJ2-7
V gene: TRBV11-2
clone size: few

CDR3 protein: CASSRSSYNEQFF
J gene: TRBJ2-1
V gene: TRBV9
clone size: NA

CDR3 protein: CASSHGGGDTEAFF
J gene: TRBJ1-1
V gene: TRBV5-4
clone size: NA

CDR3 protein: CASIPRTSGSGYEQYF
J gene: TRBJ2-7
V gene: TRBV2
clone size: NA

CDR3 protein: CASSLGGSLGGPQHF
J gene: TRBJ1-5
V gene: TRBV7-2
clone size: NA

CDR3 protein: CAISKQGTNSPLHF
J gene: TRBJ1-6
V gene: TRBV10-3
clone size: NA

CDR3 protein: CASSFVLAGGIDTQYF
J gene: TRBJ2-3
V gene: TRBV7-2
clone size: NA

CDR3 protein: CASGKIAGGVETQYF
J gene: TRBJ2-5
V gene: TRBV7-2
clone size: NA

CDR3 protein: CASSWVAGGNEQFF
J gene: TRBJ2-1
V gene: TRBV5-1
clone size: NA

CDR3 protein: CASSPSQGASSYEQYF
J gene: TRBJ2-7
V gene: TRBV18
clone size: NA

CDR3 protein: CASSPRPQGPSYEQYF
J gene: TRBJ2-7
V gene: TRBV27
clone size: NA

CDR3 protein: CASSPPAGLGNTIYF
J gene: TRBJ1-3
V gene: TRBV18
clone size: NA

CDR3 protein: CASSQDGTRQGAYEQYF
J gene: TRBJ2-7
V gene: TRBV4-2
clone size: NA

CDR3 protein: CASNGGQGTAYEQYF
J gene: TRBJ2-7
V gene: TRBV7-9
clone size: NA

CDR3 protein: CASSLVRGITDTQYF
J gene: TRBJ2-3
V gene: TRBV5-6
clone size: few

CDR3 protein: CASSYSRTVPTQYF
J gene: TRBJ2-3
V gene: TRBV6-5
clone size: few

CDR3 protein: CASSFVVRLAGPTGELFF
J gene: TRBJ2-2
V gene: TRBV7-9
clone size: NA

CDR3 protein: CASREWDRVTTEAFF
J gene: TRBJ1-1
V gene: TRBV6-1
clone size: NA

CDR3 protein: CASSPRGLNEKLFF
J gene: TRBJ1-4
V gene: TRBV19
clone size: NA

CDR3 protein: CASSAGRGKNTEAFF
J gene: TRBJ1-1
V gene: TRBV9
clone size: NA

CDR3 protein: CASSSLAGGQETQYF
J gene: TRBJ2-5
V gene: TRBV7-3
clone size: few

CDR3 protein: CASKGTGDYQETQYF
J gene: TRBJ2-5
V gene: TRBV27
clone size: NA

CDR3 protein: CASNDRAYSNQPQHF
J gene: TRBJ1-5
V gene: TRBV27
clone size: NA

CDR3 protein: CASGRPSGGYEQYF
J gene: TRBJ2-7
V gene: TRBV12-5
clone size: few

CDR3 protein: CASSLGGPYNEQFF
J gene: TRBJ2-1
V gene: TRBV27
clone size: NA

CDR3 protein: CASSIGGTKGTEAFF
J gene: TRBJ1-1
V gene: TRBV19
clone size: NA

CDR3 protein: CASSPGNNEQYF
J gene: TRBJ2-7
V gene: TRBV18
clone size: NA

CDR3 protein: CASSPGGRNEQYF
J gene: TRBJ2-7
V gene: TRBV6-1
clone size: NA

CDR3 protein: CASSLLGTGGLDTQYF
J gene: TRBJ2-3
V gene: TRBV5-1
clone size: NA

CDR3 protein: CASSVGTGRNGNQPQHF
J gene: TRBJ1-5
V gene: TRBV5-1
clone size: NA

CDR3 protein: CASKLAAGGTQYF
J gene: TRBJ2-3
V gene: TRBV6-5
clone size: once

CDR3 protein: CASRREYGNQPQHF
J gene: TRBJ1-5
V gene: TRBV2
clone size: once

CDR3 protein: CASSFRLADNEQFF
J gene: TRBJ2-1
V gene: TRBV5-1
clone size: few

CDR3 protein: CASSLRLAGGYEQYF
J gene: TRBJ2-7
V gene: TRBV7-2
clone size: once

CDR3 protein: CASSLSSGSWYEQYF
J gene: TRBJ2-7
V gene: TRBV5-6
clone size: NA

CDR3 protein: CAWTSVTEAFF
J gene: TRBJ1-1
V gene: TRBV30
clone size: many

CDR3 protein: CASSLRQGAGNEKLFF
J gene: TRBJ1-4
V gene: TRBV5-1
clone size: NA

CDR3 protein: CASSLQGSATEAFF
J gene: TRBJ1-1
V gene: TRBV27
clone size: NA

CDR3 protein: CASSEGSAGPGELFF
J gene: TRBJ2-2
V gene: TRBV2
clone size: few

CDR3 protein: CAWRSGIRREQYF
J gene: TRBJ2-7
V gene: TRBV30
clone size: NA

CDR3 protein: CASSLGGTSAYEQYF
J gene: TRBJ2-7
V gene: TRBV11-2
clone size: NA

CDR3 protein: CASSGGGTFNSPLHF
J gene: TRBJ1-6
V gene: TRBV11-3
clone size: NA

CDR3 protein: CASSQGGGEKLFF
J gene: TRBJ1-4
V gene: TRBV4-1
clone size: few

CDR3 protein: CSASPSGRSYEQYF
J gene: TRBJ2-7
V gene: TRBV29-1
clone size: few

CDR3 protein: CASEPPGRGEASEQYF
J gene: TRBJ2-7
V gene: TRBV2
clone size: once

CDR3 protein: CASSLLAGEQYF
J gene: TRBJ2-7
V gene: TRBV19
clone size: NA

CDR3 protein: CASSTPGQGSDEQFF
J gene: TRBJ2-1
V gene: TRBV10-1
clone size: NA

CDR3 protein: CASILGTSRADTQYF
J gene: TRBJ2-3
V gene: TRBV5-8
clone size: NA

CDR3 protein: CASSWRAGANVLTF
J gene: TRBJ2-6
V gene: TRBV5-1
clone size: NA

CDR3 protein: CASSRIGQGDGYTF
J gene: TRBJ1-2
V gene: TRBV6-1
clone size: once

CDR3 protein: CAWTAGGINEQFF
J gene: TRBJ2-1
V gene: TRBV30
clone size: few